The present T cell receptor (beta chain) was sequenced within a study of blood T cell repertoires in COVID-19. This CDR3 has 13 amino acids. Trimming took 3 bases from V and 0 from J, leaving 5 bases between them. Clones were sequenced by immunoSEQ multiplex PCR, and TCRdb holds only the in-frame ones, with some missing. This sample has around 100,000 clones, with around nine tenths found just once. V usage is TRBV12-3 or TRBV12-4 and J usage is TRBJ1-1; D remains unclear. The material sequenced was peripheral blood. The receptor comes from a middle-aged man with acute or convalescent COVID-19. The CDR3 spells CASSFAVNTEAFF. The CDR3 DNA is TGTGCCAGCAGTTTTGCGGTGAACACTGAAGCTTTCTTT.